Listed here are 12 T cell receptor beta chains from one sample, sequenced in a study of human T cells and chemical hapten exposure. Specified time point: patch test 3, about 24 weeks after DPC sensitization. Specified treatment: therapeutic diphenylcyclopropenone sensitization with weekly scalp DPC. It was unfractionated whole blood from which total RNA was extracted. TCRdb reprocessed the RACE reads via MiXCR and lists one record per CDR3 protein. The sample contains some 39,000 distinct CDR3 sequences, approximately 9.5% of which appear only once. Sequencing was performed on whole blood, taken in connection with sensitization to the hapten diphenylcyclopropenone (DPC). The receptor source for this set is a man in his forties or fifties with alopecia areata. Some clones in this sample may be carry-over from other donors' samples.

Turning to this clonotype: A much larger clonotype is one base distant, so this may be a read error. The chain employs TRBV5-1 and TRBJ1-2, with TRBD1 identical over 8 bases. V gave up 4 bases and J gave up 10 bases; unmatched junction bases: 9. Germline loops: CDR1 SGHRS, CDR2 YFSETQ. The CDR3 sequence is 13 residues long. The CDR3 coding sequence is TGCGCCAGCAGCACCGGACAGGGAGGCGACTACACCTTC. The encoded protein is CASSTGQGGDYTF.

The chain has TRBV29-1 and TRBJ2-1; 7 bases map to TRBD1. V lost 5 bases to trimming and J lost 3 bases; unmatched junction nucleotides: 7. Germline loops: CDR1 SQVTM, CDR2 ANQGSEA. The CDR3 runs to 14 residues. In DNA form, the CDR3 reads TGCAGCGTTAGGACAGGTTCTGACTACAATGAGCAGTTCTTC. Translating it yields CSVRTGSDYNEQFF.

This clonotype was counted only a few times. The chain joins TRBV28 to TRBJ2-1; 14 nucleotides line up with TRBD2. Germline loops: CDR1 MDHEN, CDR2 SYDVKM. Losses at the gene ends were 6 bases for V and 10 bases for J; bases not matched to a gene: 8. This CDR3 is built from 15 residues. The CDR3 nucleotides are TGTGCCAGCAGCGCCGGGACTAGCGGGAGTAGGGAGCAGTTCTTC. Translated: CASSAGTSGSREQFF.

This clonotype was observed a few times. This chain connects TRBV29-1 to TRBJ2-1; perhaps TRBD1 as D (5 bases). Germline V gene lookup returns CDR1 SQVTM and CDR2 ANQGSEA. The CDR3 extends over 11 amino acids. V was shortened by 4 bases and J by 8 bases, with 9 bases between the two germline ends. The CDR3 DNA reads as TGCAGCGTTGTCAGGGCGGATGAGCAGTTCTTC. It codes for CSVVRADEQFF.

This clonotype has at least ten counts. The DNA of the CDR3 is TGTGCCAGCAGCTTAGGACGGAACAATGAGCAGTTCTTC. Translated, it gives CASSLGRNNEQFF. The chain combines TRBV7-2 with TRBJ2-1; D gene uncertain. The V gene's germline CDR1 is SGHTA and CDR2 FQGNSA. V was shortened by 1 base and J by 5 bases, with 6 bases between the two germline ends. The CDR3 sequence is 13 residues long.

In its sample, this clonotype was seen many times. The V gene is TRBV12-3 or TRBV12-4, the J gene TRBJ1-1; D is uncertain. V lost 6 bases and J 2 bases, leaving 10 bases between the germline ends. CDR3 length equals 13 residues. CDR3 in DNA: TGTGCCAGCAGCCAGGACGTAAACACTGAAGCTTTCTTT. This translates into CASSQDVNTEAFF.

This clonotype was counted between two and nine times. The rearrangement joins TRBV28 to TRBJ2-5, with D unresolved. V was pared by 6 bases and J by 7 bases, with 12 bases between. Germline values: CDR1 MDHEN, CDR2 SYDVKM. The CDR3 contains 12 residues. This CDR3 reads CASSPPIGTQYF. In DNA form, the CDR3 reads TGTGCCAGCAGCCCCCCCATCGGGACCCAGTACTTC.

This clonotype has more than one count but fewer than ten. This chain connects TRBV12-3 or TRBV12-4 to TRBJ1-1; weak D call: TRBD1 (6 bases). The V gene lost 5 bases and the J gene lost 1 base, with 11 bases spanning the gap. The CDR3 is 14 residues long. CDR3 residues: CASSRTGKNTEAFF. CDR3 DNA sequence: TGTGCCAGCAGTCGAACAGGGAAGAACACTGAAGCTTTCTTT.

In its sample, this clonotype was seen many times. V and J are TRBV20-1 and TRBJ2-5; D may be TRBD2 (6 bases). CDR1 is DFQATT and CDR2 is SNEGSKA in the germline V gene (reference sequence). This CDR3 region has 15 residues. Trimming took off 0 bases at V and 5 bases at J, with 16 bases between the two ends. DNA for the CDR3: TGCAGTGCTAGAGATCCATTAGTTGGGGGGGAGACCCAGTACTTC. Amino acids: CSARDPLVGGETQYF.

This clonotype was observed many times. The V gene is TRBV3-1, the J gene TRBJ2-7; possible D gene TRBD2, 6 bases. This CDR3 comprises 14 residues. Germline CDR1 LGHDT, CDR2 YNNKEL (reference sequence). V lost 0 bases and J lost 7, with 13 bases in between. CDR3 residues: CASSQEASVDEQYF. For the CDR3, the DNA is TGTGCCAGCAGCCAAGAAGCTAGCGTGGATGAGCAGTACTTC.

This clonotype has ten or more counts. The chain combines TRBV9 with TRBJ2-2; 7 nucleotides agree with TRBD2. CDR1 and CDR2 (germline): SGDLS, YYNGEE. J lost 6 bases, V lost 4 bases, and 12 bases had no gene match. This CDR3 is 16 amino acids long. This CDR3 is CASSPSTGRSAGELFF. In DNA, the CDR3 is TGTGCCAGCAGCCCCTCCACCGGGAGGTCGGCCGGGGAGCTGTTTTTT.

V gene TRBV7-6 combines with J gene TRBJ2-7, with 9 bases fitting TRBD1. The germline gives CDR1 SGHVS, CDR2 FNYEAQ. The CDR3 contains 16 residues. The junction had 10 bases not matched to a gene; V was cut back by 5 bases and J by 2 bases. The CDR3 loop is CASSTRQGETPYEQYF. As DNA, the CDR3 is TGTGCCAGCAGCACTCGACAGGGGGAAACCCCCTACGAGCAGTACTTC.